The 7 T cell receptor beta chains given below trace back to one sample, sequenced in a study of blood T cell repertoires in COVID-19. Using immunoSEQ multiplex PCR, the repertoire was profiled, and TCRdb retains in-frame clones only, with some absent. Found here are about 200,000 clones, more than 75% of them singletons; the top ten hold 4.5% to 7%. The specimen was PBMCs or T cells enriched from blood (not recorded which). The receptors were gathered from a man aged 40-55 years with acute COVID-19.

The V call is TRBV5-1, the J call TRBJ1-5, with a possible D match to TRBD1 (5 bases). Germline V gives CDR1 SGHRS, CDR2 YFSETQ. The CDR3 has 15 amino acids. Between the trimmed V and J ends, which lost 0 bases and 6 bases, there was a span of 13 bases. The CDR3: CASSLEGRGGQPQHF. Here the CDR3 DNA reads TGCGCCAGCAGCTTGGAGGGACGGGGAGGTCAGCCCCAGCATTTT.

The chain employs TRBV24-1 and TRBJ1-5, with TRBD1 identical over 7 bases. CDR1 is KGHDR, CDR2 SFDVKD, per germline. The CDR3 has 14 amino acids. The ends lost 6 bases at V and 5 bases at J; junction bases unmatched: 6. CDR3 region: CATSNRGTDQPQHF. CDR3 nucleotide sequence: TGTGCCACCAGTAACAGGGGAACAGATCAGCCCCAGCATTTT.

In this sample, this clone turned up many times. The chain is built from TRBV7-7 and TRBJ2-2; TRBD2 agrees at 8 bases. This CDR3 is 16 amino acids long. The V segment lost 5 bases and the J segment 4 bases; nucleotides outside the gene matches: 9. Germline CDR1 and CDR2: SSHAT and FNYEAQ (reference sequence). The CDR3 nucleotides are TGTGCCAGCAGCCCCTCTGCGGGAGGAAGCACCGGGGAGCTGTTTTTT. Amino acids: CASSPSAGGSTGELFF.

This chain uses TRBV25-1 with TRBJ2-1, with 12 bases lining up with TRBD1. The CDR3 covers 15 residues. Per the germline V gene, CDR1 is MGHDK and CDR2 is SYGVNS. Trimming took 5 bases from V and 9 from J; bases not matched to a gene: 8. DNA for the CDR3: TGTGCCAGCAGTCCCCGGGACAGGGGGCTGAGTGAGCAGTTCTTC. Residues: CASSPRDRGLSEQFF.

The J gene is TRBJ1-2, the V gene TRBV4-3; D is unclear. Deletions cut 0 bases from V and 7 bases from J, with 12 bases between. The CDR3 sequence is 14 residues long. Germline V gene data show CDR1 as LGHNA and CDR2 as YSLEER. The CDR3 DNA reads TGCGCCAGCAGCCAAGATCTTGAGGGCCGTGGCTACACCTTC. It yields the protein CASSQDLEGRGYTF.

This chain uses TRBV20-1 with TRBJ2-7; maybe TRBD1 (6 bases). V was trimmed by 3 bases and J by 3 bases, leaving 18 bases between them. The CDR3 is made up of 15 amino acids. Germline CDR1 DFQATT, CDR2 SNEGSKA (reference sequence). This CDR3 is CSASPPTDRIYEQYF. The CDR3 nucleotides are TGCAGTGCTAGTCCTCCCACGGACAGAATCTACGAGCAGTACTTC.

The chain combines TRBV29-1 with TRBJ2-3, with TRBD1 identical over 11 bases. Germline V CDR1 and CDR2: SQVTM, ANQGSEA. The CDR3 spans 15 residues. The ends lost 8 bases at V and 6 bases at J; junction bases unmatched: 13. CDR3 sequence reads: CSTEAGQGAPDTQYF. The CDR3 DNA reads as TGCAGCACCGAAGCAGGACAGGGGGCGCCGGATACGCAGTATTTT.